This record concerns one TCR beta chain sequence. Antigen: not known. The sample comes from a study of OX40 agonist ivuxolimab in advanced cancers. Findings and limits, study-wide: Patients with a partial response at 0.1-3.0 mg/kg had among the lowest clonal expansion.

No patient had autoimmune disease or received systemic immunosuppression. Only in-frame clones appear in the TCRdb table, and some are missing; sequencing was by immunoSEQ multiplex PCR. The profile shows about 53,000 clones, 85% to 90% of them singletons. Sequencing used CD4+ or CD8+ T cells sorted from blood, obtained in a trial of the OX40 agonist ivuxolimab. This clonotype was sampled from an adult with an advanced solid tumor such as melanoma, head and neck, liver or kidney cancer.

This CDR3 is CASSQQGAPNEKLFF. CDR3 sequence (DNA): TGCGCCAGCAGCCAACAGGGGGCGCCTAATGAAAAACTGTTTTTT. The V call is TRBV4-1, the J call TRBJ1-4, with TRBD1 identical over 8 bases. The J segment lost 3 bases and the V segment lost 2 bases, leaving 2 bases of the junction unmatched. The germline gives CDR1 MGHRA, CDR2 YSYEKL. The length of the CDR3 is 15 residues.